A single sample gave rise to the 17 T cell receptor beta chains below, sequenced in a study of T cell repertoires in aging, cancer and after chemotherapy. Amplification of TCR beta used genomic DNA extracted from peripheral blood. Rearranged V-D-J TRB sequences were amplified with a mixed TRB-A/B primer pool. MiXCR, run by TCRdb on the multiplex PCR reads, gives a single entry per CDR3 protein. Of 7,000 to 9,000 distinct CDR3 sequences listed, around 32% are singletons. Sequences were obtained from blood. These receptors all stem from a human donor in good health.

By share, this clonotype ranks as medium-sized. The chain employs TRBV6-5 and TRBJ1-2; TRBD1 matches 8 bases. Germline V CDR1 and CDR2: MNHEY, SVGAGI. Trimming cost V 2 bases and J 6 bases; bases outside gene matches: 2. CDR3 size: 13 residues. The CDR3 sequence: CASSYATGDGYTF. CDR3 in DNA: TGTGCCAGCAGTTACGCGACAGGGGATGGCTACACCTTC.

This clonotype was observed a few times. The chain combines TRBV14 with TRBJ2-1; 14 positions match TRBD2. Germline CDR1 is SGHDN and CDR2 is FVKESK. This CDR3 contains 16 residues. After removal of 3 bases from V and 5 bases from J, the junction contained 3 bases not matched to a gene. The CDR3, as DNA: TGTGCCAGCAGCCACCTGGGACTAGCGGGGGACAATGAGCAGTTCTTC. Translation: CASSHLGLAGDNEQFF.

The chain joins TRBV6-1 to TRBJ1-1; no clear D. Germline CDR1 reads MNHNS; CDR2 reads SASEGT. With 11 bases removed from V and 1 base from J, the gap between germline ends came to 11 bases. The CDR3 is 12 amino acids. CDR3: CAVRKENTEAFF. CDR3 DNA sequence: TGTGCCGTAAGAAAGGAGAACACTGAAGCTTTCTTT.

This chain links TRBV6-6 with TRBJ1-1; D is possibly TRBD1 (5 bases). Germline assignment: CDR1 MNHNY and CDR2 SVGAGI (reference sequence). The CDR3 length is 13 residues. Trimming left V 2 bases short and J 2 bases short, with 6 bases between. In DNA form, the CDR3 reads TGTGCCAGCAGTTACGGGGGTAACACTGAAGCTTTCTTT. The encoded protein is CASSYGGNTEAFF.

The V gene is TRBV4-2, the J gene TRBJ2-2, with 8 bases identical to TRBD1. Germline-derived CDR1 and CDR2 are LGHNA and YNFKEQ. The CDR3 spans 16 residues. Unmatched junction bases numbered 11, after V lost 4 bases and J lost 7 bases. In DNA, the CDR3 is TGTGCCAGCAGCCCGCGGTCGACAGGGGAGATCGGGGAGCTGTTTTTT. This sequence encodes CASSPRSTGEIGELFF.

This CDR3 reads CASTDRGMNTEAFF. CDR3 DNA: TGTGCCAGCACGGACAGGGGAATGAACACTGAAGCTTTCTTT. The chain employs TRBV12-3 or TRBV12-4 and TRBJ1-1; 9 bases are a match to TRBD1. J gave up 0 bases and V 7 bases, and 3 bases lay outside the gene matches. This CDR3 spans 14 amino acids.

There are a few counts of this clonotype. This rearrangement joins TRBV7-2 to TRBJ2-7; 7 positions match TRBD2. This CDR3 comprises 14 residues. Unmatched junction bases numbered 5, after V lost 4 bases and J lost 2 bases. Germline loops: CDR1 SGHTA, CDR2 FQGNSA. CDR3 in amino acids: CASSWGGSTYEQYF. The CDR3 DNA is TGTGCCAGCAGCTGGGGGGGAAGTACCTACGAGCAGTACTTC.

This clonotype was detected a few times. The rearrangement links TRBV27 to TRBJ2-7; tentative D call: TRBD1 (5 bases). The germline V gene encodes CDR1 MNHEY and CDR2 SMNVEV (reference sequence). CDR3 length: 14 amino acids. Trimming took off 0 bases at V and 2 bases at J, with 8 bases between the two ends. CDR3 bases: TGTGCCAGCAGTTTATCGGGGCTAGCCTACGAGCAGTACTTC. Its protein product is CASSLSGLAYEQYF.

This clonotype was counted a few times. One end of the junction varies from germline; a read error may be responsible. The genes are TRBV7-7 and TRBJ2-7; D is unclear. The CDR3 covers 13 residues. Germline V gene sequence: CDR1 SSHAT, CDR2 FNYEAQ (reference sequence). CDR3 sequence reads: CASSLAYLEKQYF. The CDR3 bases are TGTGCTAGCAGCTTAGCTTATCTTGAGAAGCAGTACTTC.

The rearrangement links TRBV29-1 to TRBJ1-1; 8 bases are shared with TRBD1. Germline loops: CDR1 SQVTM, CDR2 ANQGSEA. This CDR3 spans 15 amino acids. Germline trimming cut 6 bases from V and 3 bases from J; bases unmatched to any gene: 12. The CDR3 spells CSVALSTGGDTEAFF. The DNA for the CDR3 is TGCAGCGTGGCCTTAAGTACAGGGGGGGACACTGAAGCTTTCTTT.

This clonotype has only a few counts. J is TRBJ1-4 and V is TRBV19; the D gene is possibly TRBD1 (5 bases). Trimming cost V 1 base and J 7 bases, with 13 bases left between them. The CDR3 is 15 amino acids. Per the germline V gene, CDR1 is LNHDA and CDR2 is SQIVND (reference sequence). The chain's CDR3 is CASSIGTGLSEKLFF. The CDR3 DNA reads TGTGCCAGTAGTATAGGAACAGGACTAAGTGAAAAACTGTTTTTT.

V and J are TRBV11-2 and TRBJ2-5, with D perhaps matching TRBD1 (6 bases). The CDR3 consists of 14 residues. Germline CDR1 is SGHAT and CDR2 is FQNNGV. V gave up 3 bases and J gave up 5 bases, with 13 bases separating them. The CDR3 DNA reads as TGTGCCAGCAGCTTGGATAGTGGGGGCGAGACCCAGTACTTC. Translating gives CASSLDSGGETQYF.

This clonotype has a handful of counts. The rearrangement joins TRBV7-9 to TRBJ1-4; tentative D call: TRBD1 (6 bases). Trimming stripped 5 bases from V and 8 bases from J, with 18 bases between. Germline lookup yields CDR1 SEHNR and CDR2 FQNEAQ (reference sequence). The length of the CDR3 is 15 residues. This chain's CDR3 is CASSPPWQGQEKLFF. CDR3 DNA: TGTGCCAGCAGCCCTCCCTGGCAGGGGCAGGAAAAACTGTTTTTT.

This clonotype is labeled medium-sized. The chain combines TRBV6-5 with TRBJ1-2; D is unresolved. Germline V gives CDR1 MNHEY, CDR2 SVGAGI. This CDR3 comprises 13 residues. The ends were cut back, 6 bases at V and 3 bases at J, with 11 bases in the middle. CDR3 in DNA: TGTGCCAGCAGCCCGACCTGGGACTATGGCTACACCTTC. This gives the protein CASSPTWDYGYTF.

The chain employs TRBV5-4 and TRBJ2-1, with a possible D match to TRBD1 (5 bases). The ends were cut back, 2 bases at V and 2 bases at J, with 8 bases in the middle. The CDR3 has 14 residues. Germline V gene lookup returns CDR1 SGHNT and CDR2 YYREEE (reference sequence). The CDR3: CASSLAGPYNEQFF. As DNA, the CDR3 is TGTGCCAGCAGCTTAGCAGGGCCCTACAATGAGCAGTTCTTC.

This clonotype was picked up a small number of times. The rearrangement uses TRBV19 and TRBJ2-7; 10 bases are shared with TRBD1. This CDR3 region has 14 residues. Unmatched junction bases numbered 5, after V lost 5 bases and J lost 4 bases. The germline V gene encodes CDR1 LNHDA and CDR2 SQIVND (reference sequence). The CDR3 DNA sequence: TGTGCCAGTAGTCGCCGGGACAGGGGTTACGAGCAGTACTTC. As protein: CASSRRDRGYEQYF.

This chain joins TRBV27 and TRBJ2-2; 7 bases fit TRBD2. Germline V lookup: CDR1 MNHEY, CDR2 SMNVEV (reference sequence). The CDR3 contains 16 residues. V gave up 3 bases and J gave up 3 bases; unmatched junction bases: 7. CDR3 amino acids: CASSLRGRVDTGELFF. In DNA, the CDR3 is TGTGCCAGCAGTTTGCGGGGGAGGGTTGACACCGGGGAGCTGTTTTTT.